Below, 19 T cell receptor beta chains from the same sample are listed, as sequenced in a study of T cells in Graves' hyperthyroidism and ophthalmopathy. Amplification yielded TCR beta CDR3 regions, with RNA transcripts as the source. HTBI primers were used for first-round RT-PCR of the TCR CDR3. TCRdb analysed the multiplex PCR reads with MiXCR anew, one entry per CDR3 protein. Of about 520,000 distinct CDR3 sequences detected, under 25% appear once; the ten largest clones hold around a quarter. Specimen: blood. These receptors all stem from a man aged 18 to 29 with Graves' hyperthyroidism.

This clonotype occurred many times. The chain has TRBV6-5 and TRBJ1-1; D unresolved. The CDR3 runs 15 residues. Germline lookup yields CDR1 MNHEY and CDR2 SVGAGI. V was clipped by 3 bases and J by 1 base, with 12 bases between them. The CDR3 DNA is TGTGCCAGCAGTTATATAGGGCAGCGGAACACTGAAGCTTTCTTT. Encoded protein: CASSYIGQRNTEAFF.

The CDR3 nucleotides are TGTGCCAGCAGTCTCTGGGGAAGCACCTACGAGCAGTACTTC. Amino acid sequence: CASSLWGSTYEQYF. The gene calls are TRBV25-1 and TRBJ2-7; no firm D call. The V and J ends lost 5 bases and 2 bases respectively, with 13 bases between them. Germline V gene data show CDR1 as MGHDK and CDR2 as SYGVNS. The CDR3 has 14 amino acids.

CDR3 bases: TGTGCCTGGAGTGTATCCGGGGGCAATCAGCCCCAGCATTTT. Translation gives CAWSVSGGNQPQHF. The chain combines TRBV30 with TRBJ1-5; D is unresolved. CDR1 and CDR2 (germline): GTSNPN, SVGIG (reference sequence). The CDR3 totals 14 residues. V was clipped by 0 bases and J by 2 bases, with 8 bases between them.

At least ten counts were recorded for this clonotype. This chain links TRBV27 with TRBJ1-1, with 7 bases aligning to TRBD1. V trimming: 5 bases; J trimming: 4 bases; junction bases outside the gene matches: 10. CDR1 is MNHEY and CDR2 is SMNVEV in the germline V gene (reference sequence). The CDR3 is 15 amino acids. The CDR3 is CASSPPQGRATEAFF. As DNA, the CDR3 is TGTGCCAGCAGTCCCCCACAGGGGAGGGCCACTGAAGCTTTCTTT.

This clonotype was seen ten or more times. The chain employs TRBV7-9 and TRBJ1-1, with 7 bases aligning to TRBD1. The V segment lost 10 bases and the J segment 4 bases; nucleotides outside the gene matches: 12. The CDR3 runs 14 residues. Germline CDR1 reads SEHNR; CDR2 reads FQNEAQ (reference sequence). Here the CDR3 DNA reads TGTGCCACCTATCCGGAGGGGGCCTTCACTGAAGCTTTCTTT. It specifies CATYPEGAFTEAFF.

This clonotype showed up many times. V and J are TRBV19 and TRBJ1-1, with D perhaps TRBD1 (6 bases). V lost 8 bases to trimming and J lost 1 base, with 8 bases between them. CDR3 length: 12 residues. Germline loops: CDR1 LNHDA, CDR2 SQIVND (reference sequence). The CDR3 here is CASLQGNTEAFF. DNA for the CDR3: TGTGCCAGTTTACAGGGGAACACTGAAGCTTTCTTT. Using reference TRBV19 and TRBJ1-1 for the parts outside the CDR3, the full variable domain is DGGITQSPKYLFRKEGQNVTLSCEQNLNHDAMYWYRQDPGQGLRLIYYSQIVNDFQKGDIAEGYSVSREKKESFPLTVTSAQKNPTAFYLCASLQGNTEAFFGQGTRLTVV.

This clonotype was counted a few times. The gene calls are TRBV28 and TRBJ2-7; D unclear. The V and J ends lost 2 bases and 4 bases respectively, with 9 bases between them. This CDR3 spans 13 amino acids. Germline-derived CDR1 and CDR2 are MDHEN and SYDVKM. CDR3 in amino acids: CASSLPLFYEQYF. CDR3 in DNA: TGTGCCAGCAGTTTACCCTTGTTTTACGAGCAGTACTTC. Filled out from reference TRBV28 and TRBJ2-7, the complete variable domain reads DVKVTQSSRYLVKRTGEKVFLECVQDMDHENMFWYRQDPGLGLRLIYFSYDVKMKEKGDIPEGYSVSREKKERFSLILESASTNQTSMYLCASSLPLFYEQYFGPGTRLTVT.

This clonotype has more than one count but fewer than ten. The gene calls are TRBV20-1 and TRBJ2-7, with 13 bases aligning to TRBD2. Trimming took 5 bases from V and 7 from J; bases not matched to a gene: 5. Looked up from germline, CDR1 is DFQATT and CDR2 is SNEGSKA (reference sequence). This CDR3 contains 13 residues. The CDR3 sequence is CSAPGLAGIEQYF. DNA for the CDR3: TGCAGTGCTCCGGGACTAGCGGGGATTGAGCAGTACTTC.

The chain employs TRBV2 and TRBJ2-7; 7 nucleotides line up with TRBD1. The CDR3 is 13 residues long. Trimming removed 4 bases from V and 6 bases from J; junction bases left unmatched: 6. Per germline, CDR1 SNHLY and CDR2 FYNNEI. For the CDR3, the DNA is TGTGCCAGCAGTGTCACCACAGGGGTCGAGCAGTACTTC. Its translation: CASSVTTGVEQYF. Filled out from reference TRBV2 and TRBJ2-7, the complete variable domain reads EPEVTQTPSHQVTQMGQEVILRCVPISNHLYFYWYRQILGQKVEFLVSFYNNEISEKSEIFDDQFSVERPDGSNFTLKIRSTKLEDSAMYFCASSVTTGVEQYFGPGTRLTVT.

V and J are TRBV10-3 and TRBJ2-2; TRBD1 might be the D (6 bases). This CDR3 spans 14 amino acids. Germline CDR1 and CDR2: ENHRY and SYGVKD. V was shortened by 6 bases and J by 1 base, with 9 bases between the two germline ends. The CDR3 coding sequence is TGTGCCATCAGGCAACAGGGGAACACCGGGGAGCTGTTTTTT. Translating gives CAIRQQGNTGELFF.

This clonotype was seen ten or more times. At one of its ends the junction is not consistent with the germline gene, which may arise from a read error. This sequence joins TRBV28 and TRBJ1-5; possibly TRBD1 for D (5 bases). The V gene's germline CDR1 is MDHEN and CDR2 SYDVKM. This CDR3 spans 15 amino acids. CDR3 loop: CASSFEGLINQPQHF. The DNA for the CDR3 is TGTGCCAGCAGTTTCGAGGGACTTATCAATCAGCCCCAACATTTT.

This clonotype was seen many times. The CDR3 sequence is CAISESGQLYGYTF. CDR3 nucleotides: TGTGCCATCAGTGAGTCTGGACAGCTCTATGGCTACACCTTC. The chain uses TRBV10-3 and TRBJ1-2; tentatively, D is TRBD1 (6 bases). The CDR3 covers 14 residues. Trimming took off 0 bases at V and 4 bases at J, with 9 bases between the two ends. Germline-derived CDR1 and CDR2 are ENHRY and SYGVKD.

This clonotype appeared many times. The chain couples TRBV12-3 or TRBV12-4 to TRBJ1-2, with TRBD1 identical over 9 bases. The CDR3 length is 11 residues. After removal of 7 bases from V and 8 bases from J, the junction contained 2 bases not matched to a gene. The CDR3 DNA reads TGTGCCAGCACCACAGGGGGCGGCTACACCTTC. This translates into CASTTGGGYTF.

This clonotype was counted many times. This chain links TRBV6-1 with TRBJ1-5, with D maybe TRBD1 (5 bases). V dropped 3 bases and J dropped 5 bases, with 11 bases sitting between them. CDR1 and CDR2 from the germline V gene are MNHNS and SASEGT. The CDR3 covers 14 residues. The DNA of the CDR3 is TGTGCCAGCAGTGATTACGGGACGGATCAGCCCCAGCATTTT. This translates into CASSDYGTDQPQHF.

V and J are TRBV28 and TRBJ1-3, with 7 bases fitting TRBD1. Losses at the gene ends were 6 bases for V and 2 bases for J; bases not matched to a gene: 4. This CDR3 has 14 amino acids. The germline CDR1 and CDR2 sequences are MDHEN and SYDVKM. CDR3 DNA sequence: TGTGCCAGCAGGAGAACAGGGGCTGGAAACACCATATATTTT. It codes for CASRRTGAGNTIYF.

This clonotype was observed at least ten times. This sequence joins TRBV4-1 and TRBJ1-2, with unresolved D. From germline, CDR1 is MGHRA and CDR2 YSYEKL. The CDR3 covers 13 residues. The ends were cut back, 1 base at V and 7 bases at J, with 10 bases in the middle. DNA of the CDR3: TGCGCCAGCAGCCAAGTGATAACTTCTGGCTACACCTTC. Its translation is CASSQVITSGYTF.

This clonotype turned up a few times. This chain links TRBV10-3 with TRBJ2-7; D unresolved. There are 13 residues in the CDR3. The V end lost 3 bases, the J end lost 5 bases, and 11 bases lay between the germline ends. Germline CDR1 ENHRY, CDR2 SYGVKD. Here the CDR3 reads CAISDSLQDEQYF. DNA of the CDR3: TGTGCCATCAGTGATTCCCTCCAGGACGAGCAGTACTTC.

Ten or more counts support this clonotype. The chain carries TRBV19 and TRBJ1-1; 11 positions match TRBD1. The J segment lost 1 base and the V segment lost 5 bases, leaving 3 bases of the junction unmatched. Per germline, CDR1 LNHDA and CDR2 SQIVND (reference sequence). This CDR3 contains 15 residues. The CDR3 DNA reads TGTGCCAGTAGTCCAGGGACAGGGGGGAACACTGAAGCTTTCTTT. It encodes CASSPGTGGNTEAFF.

The sample holds many counts of this clonotype. The chain carries TRBV5-8 and TRBJ1-5; no clear D. The CDR3 consists of 14 residues. Trimming took off 0 bases at V and 4 bases at J, with 8 bases between the two ends. In germline, CDR1 is SGHTS, CDR2 YDEGEE. This CDR3 is CASSLGVGNQPQHF. CDR3 bases: TGTGCCAGCAGCTTGGGGGTCGGTAATCAGCCCCAGCATTTT.